The rows below give T cell receptor beta chains drawn from one sample of a study of immune evolution from preneoplasia to lung adenocarcinoma. The table came from immunoSEQ multiplex PCR; TCRdb's copy has only in-frame clones and leaves some out. The sample consists of thousands of clones, under 90% of them appearing once. What was sequenced was FFPE adjacent normal lung tissue. Receptors were obtained from a person aged 70 to 85 with lung adenocarcinoma. Each CDR3 is given with its conserved first and last residue. D genes are given only for firm matches. A row's size may be missing; if present it is once, few, many or a size class.

J: TRBJ2-7; size: -; D: TRBD2; V: TRBV11-2; DNA: TGTGCCAGCCGGGGTAGCGGGAGGGCCGTCTACGAGCAGTACTTC; CDR3: CASRGSGRAVYEQYF
J: TRBJ1-4; size: -; D: -; V: TRBV5-6; DNA: TGTGCCAGCAGCTTGGAGGGGAGGTGGGAAAAACTGTTTTTT; CDR3: CASSLEGRWEKLFF
J: TRBJ1-3; size: -; D: -; V: TRBV7-3; DNA: TGTGCCAGCAGCCCCGGGGGGGCTGGGGGAAACACCATATATTTT; CDR3: CASSPGGAGGNTIYF
J: TRBJ2-7; size: -; D: -; V: TRBV10-2; DNA: TGCGCCAGCAGTGAGTTGAACTACGAGCAGTACTTC; CDR3: CASSELNYEQYF
J: TRBJ2-7; size: -; D: TRBD1; V: TRBV6-6; DNA: TGTGCCAGCAATAAAGGACAGGGGGCATACGAGCAGTACTTC; CDR3: CASNKGQGAYEQYF
J: TRBJ1-5; size: once; D: -; V: TRBV6-1; DNA: TGTGCCAGCAGAGAATACGGACAGAACAATCAGCCCCAGCATTTT; CDR3: CASREYGQNNQPQHF
J: TRBJ2-7; size: -; D: TRBD1; V: TRBV25-1; DNA: TGTGCCAGCAGGGCACGGGACAGGGCCTACGAGCAGTACTTC; CDR3: CASRARDRAYEQYF
J: TRBJ1-1; size: -; D: -; V: TRBV2; DNA: TGTGCCAGCGGGGTTACTGAAGCTTTCTTT; CDR3: CASGVTEAFF
J: TRBJ2-6; size: -; D: -; V: TRBV28; DNA: TGTGCCAGCAGTGGCACTGGGGCCAACGTCCTGACTTTC; CDR3: CASSGTGANVLTF
J: TRBJ2-1; size: -; D: -; V: TRBV7-3; DNA: TGTGCCAGCAGCTTCGGGGGAGGCGGTGAGCAGTTCTTC; CDR3: CASSFGGGGEQFF
J: TRBJ1-5; size: once; D: -; V: TRBV18; DNA: TGTGCCAGCTCACGCGAAAAGGGCAATCAGCCCCAGCATTTT; CDR3: CASSREKGNQPQHF
J: TRBJ2-7; size: -; D: -; V: TRBV30; DNA: TGTGCCTGGAGCCAACCAATTTCTCCGCAGTACTTC; CDR3: CAWSQPISPQYF
J: TRBJ2-1; size: once; D: -; V: TRBV11-2; DNA: TGTGCCAGCAGCGAGGCGCATGGAGGACACAATGAGCAGTTCTTC; CDR3: CASSEAHGGHNEQFF
J: TRBJ1-1; size: -; D: -; V: TRBV19; DNA: TGTGCCAGTAGTTTCAGGGCGACGAACACTGAAGCTTTCTTT; CDR3: CASSFRATNTEAFF
J: TRBJ2-7; size: once; D: -; V: TRBV7-9; DNA: TGTGCCAGCAGCTCACGGGGGGCCACCTACGAGCAGTACTTC; CDR3: CASSSRGATYEQYF